This T cell receptor beta chain derives from a study of cytomegalovirus exposure and HLA in healthy donors (TCRdb year 2017). Study-level background: According to a later analysis, the approximately 120 validation repertoires were produced on the same platform as the 666 repertoires of the first cohort. The study aimed to test whether cataloging public T cell receptors could reveal signatures of past pathogen exposure. High-throughput TCR immunosequencing, statistical association of individual TCRs with disease status, and machine learning were combined to predict cytomegalovirus infection status. A separate validation cohort of 90 to 150 different subjects was used in addition to the roughly 700-subject first cohort.

The donors belonged to the validation cohort of around 120 subjects, which was separate from the roughly 670-subject first cohort. Paper-wide results and their limitations: In a later analysis, TCRs clustered in the first cohort were found to also tend to co-occur in the 120 validation repertoires, with over 90% of cluster scores above 0. Most TCR sequences were seen in very few donors, while some public TCRs were found in many individuals. The study listed 164 TCR beta chains as associated with cytomegalovirus. All 130 or so repertoires were used to score co-occurrence in the validation cohort in a later analysis, because that analysis had no HLA typing for the cohort. The authors suggested that the approach could potentially be extended to other disease states and immunological phenotypes. In vitro tests confirmed that a few of the cytomegalovirus-associated TCR beta chains recognize cytomegalovirus antigens. Cytomegalovirus status was reported to be diagnosed by the classifier with high specificity and sensitivity in both the original and validation cohorts.

In regard to this clone: Its antigen is not yet known. Per-nucleotide qualities are absent, and no much larger clonotype sits a single base away.

The receptor library was made with the immunoSEQ multiplex PCR assay. The source study handled its data this way. A statistical classification framework was built to diagnose cytomegalovirus status from the catalog of TCR beta chain sequences. TCRdb limited this immuneACCESS table to in-frame rearrangements with V and J called. A share of clones is missing; checked studies link under half to unresolved V genes, and the rest is unexplained. V and J calls and clone size are as listed in that table; D and trimming were resolved from the DNA. This sample is represented by around 120,000 clones; approximately 88% of them were singletons. The ten most abundant clones make up about 1.8% of the sample. From the cysteine up to the phenylalanine, the CDR3 has a length of 15 residues. Of the read, only the CDR3 DNA is kept; its 45 bases are in frame from base 1. A distance of 16 bases separates the germline ends of V and J, which lose 2 bases and 5 bases respectively. CDR1 and CDR2 (SGHRS, YFSETQ) derive from the germline V gene.

This receptor was obtained from a man aged 18 to 29 in good health and CMV-seronegative. Here the chain combines TRBV5-1 and TRBJ2-5; the D gene remains uncertain. Specimen: PBMCs. In nucleotide form, the sequence is TGCGCCAGCAGCTTTGGCGCAAACCTGGAGGAGACCCAGTACTTC. This sequence encodes CASSFGANLEETQYF.